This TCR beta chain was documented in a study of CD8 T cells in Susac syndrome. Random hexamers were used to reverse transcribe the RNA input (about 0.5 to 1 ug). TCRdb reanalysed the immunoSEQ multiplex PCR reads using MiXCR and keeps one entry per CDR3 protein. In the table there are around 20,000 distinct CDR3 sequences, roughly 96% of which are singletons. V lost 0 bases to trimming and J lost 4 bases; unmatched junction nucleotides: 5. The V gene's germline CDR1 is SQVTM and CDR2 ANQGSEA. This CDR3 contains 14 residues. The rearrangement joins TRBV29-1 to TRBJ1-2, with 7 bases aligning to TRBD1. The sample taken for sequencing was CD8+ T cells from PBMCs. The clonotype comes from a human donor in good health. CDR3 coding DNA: TGCAGCGTTGAAGATCCGGACAGGAGCTATGGCTACACCTTC. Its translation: CSVEDPDRSYGYTF.